Below are 19 T cell receptor beta chains sequenced from a single sample in a study of tumor-infiltrating lymphocytes in localized non-small cell lung cancer. Only in-frame clones appear in the TCRdb table, and some are missing; sequencing was by immunoSEQ multiplex PCR. The sample lists several thousand clones; about three quarters were seen once. Sequencing input: lung tumor tissue. These receptor sequences come from a human donor with non-small cell lung cancer.

The V and J genes are TRBV5-1 and TRBJ2-2; 9 positions match TRBD1. CDR1 SGHRS and CDR2 YFSETQ come from the germline V gene. The junction had 9 bases not matched to a gene; V was cut back by 2 bases and J by 7 bases. This CDR3 spans 16 amino acids. The CDR3, as DNA: TGCGCCAGCAGCTTAAGAGGGGACAGGGCCGACGGGGAGCTGTTTTTT. Protein product: CASSLRGDRADGELFF.

The chain links TRBV7-3 to TRBJ2-3; unclear D gene. With 5 bases removed from V and 1 base from J, the gap between germline ends came to 16 bases. CDR1 and CDR2 (germline): SGHTA, FQGTGA. CDR3 size: 16 residues. CDR3 sequence reads: CASSRYVGSGTDTQYF. The CDR3 DNA follows: TGTGCCAGCAGCCGATATGTGGGCTCTGGCACAGATACGCAGTATTTT.

The chain links TRBV11-2 to TRBJ1-2; weak D call: TRBD1 (6 bases). Between the trimmed V and J ends, which lost 2 bases and 7 bases, there was a span of 14 bases. The CDR3 is 14 residues long. The V gene's germline CDR1 is SGHAT and CDR2 FQNNGV. The CDR3 bases are TGTGCCAGCAGCTTACTCCGACAAGGGGGTGGCTACACCTTC. It specifies CASSLLRQGGGYTF.

The chain is built from TRBV18 and TRBJ1-5; a weak D match, TRBD1 (5 bases). V lost 5 bases to trimming and J lost 0 bases, with 8 bases between them. The CDR3 contains 14 residues. The germline gives CDR1 KGHSH, CDR2 LQKENI. DNA of the CDR3: TGTGCCAGCTCAGCGACAGTTAGCAATCAGCCCCAGCATTTT. It yields the protein CASSATVSNQPQHF.

The chain employs TRBV15 and TRBJ1-1, with no clear D. Germline CDR1 LNHNV, CDR2 YYDKDF (reference sequence). V lost 2 bases and J 1 base, leaving 5 bases between the germline ends. CDR3 length: 13 residues. In DNA form, the CDR3 reads TGTGCCACCAGCAGAAAAGGGAACACTGAAGCTTTCTTT. Protein: CATSRKGNTEAFF. The whole variable domain, remainder taken from reference TRBV15 and TRBJ1-1, is DAMVIQNPRYQVTQFGKPVTLSCSQTLNHNVMYWYQQKSSQAPKLLFHYYDKDFNNEADTPDNFQSRRPNTSFCFLDIRSPGLGDTAMYLCATSRKGNTEAFFGQGTRLTVV.

The chain couples TRBV30 to TRBJ2-3, with 8 bases identical to TRBD2. There are 12 residues in the CDR3. J was trimmed by 5 bases and V by 2 bases; bases with no gene match: 0. Germline V gene lookup returns CDR1 GTSNPN and CDR2 SVGIG (reference sequence). This CDR3 reads CAWSRGGDTQYF. The CDR3 DNA reads TGTGCCTGGAGTCGGGGGGGAGATACGCAGTATTTT.

This clone occurred a few times. This chain connects TRBV7-2 to TRBJ1-6; perhaps TRBD1 as D (6 bases). The V gene's germline CDR1 is SGHTA and CDR2 FQGNSA. The CDR3 is 14 residues long. V lost 5 bases and J lost 8, with 13 bases in between. Written as DNA, the CDR3 is TGTGCCAGCAGCCTAACAGGGATCGATTCACCCCTCCACTTT. Its translation is CASSLTGIDSPLHF.

The J gene is TRBJ2-5, the V gene TRBV4-1; 7 bases are shared with TRBD2. V was pared by 2 bases and J by 5 bases, with 5 bases of the junction left unmatched. This CDR3 has 14 residues. Germline V gives CDR1 MGHRA, CDR2 YSYEKL. The DNA for the CDR3 is TGCGCCAGCAGCCAACTACTAGCGAGCGAGACCCAGTACTTC. Amino acids: CASSQLLASETQYF.

This chain joins TRBV19 and TRBJ2-3, with D possibly TRBD1 on 6 matching bases. This CDR3 spans 16 amino acids. Germline V gene sequence: CDR1 LNHDA, CDR2 SQIVND (reference sequence). The V gene lost 3 bases and the J gene lost 3 bases, with 16 bases spanning the gap. This CDR3 is CASSITGNLRTDTQYF. The DNA for the CDR3 is TGTGCCAGTAGTATTACAGGGAACTTGAGGACAGATACGCAGTATTTT.

The gene calls are TRBV9 and TRBJ2-7; D is tentatively TRBD1 or TRBD2 (5 bases each). Germline CDR1 SGDLS, CDR2 YYNGEE. Trimming stripped 4 bases from V and 5 bases from J, with 22 bases between. The length of the CDR3 is 16 residues. The CDR3 DNA reads TGTGCCAGCAGCACCCGAGCCGGGACGGGTAGCGACGAGCAGTACTTC. The encoded protein is CASSTRAGTGSDEQYF.

The chain is built from TRBV9 and TRBJ1-5; unclear D gene. The CDR3 totals 13 residues. The ends were cut back, 3 bases at V and 3 bases at J, with 7 bases in the middle. CDR1 SGDLS and CDR2 YYNGEE come from the germline V gene. CDR3: CASSADFNQPQHF. For the CDR3, the DNA is TGTGCCAGCAGCGCCGACTTCAATCAGCCCCAGCATTTT.

The V call is TRBV18, the J call TRBJ1-5; D possibly corresponds to TRBD1 (6 bases). Germline V lookup: CDR1 KGHSH, CDR2 LQKENI. Trimming removed 4 bases from V and 4 bases from J, with 11 bases in between. The CDR3 runs 14 residues. The CDR3 DNA reads as TGTGCCAGCTCACAGGGAGGGGGGAATCAGCCCCAGCATTTT. It yields the protein CASSQGGGNQPQHF.

The sample holds a few counts of this clone. V is TRBV4-1 and J is TRBJ1-1; 7 bases match TRBD1. CDR1 and CDR2 from the germline V gene are MGHRA and YSYEKL. Trimming removed 0 bases from V and 1 base from J; junction bases left unmatched: 2. The CDR3 consists of 15 residues. The CDR3 nucleotides read TGCGCCAGCAGCCAAGAACAGGGGAGGAACACTGAAGCTTTCTTT. It is translated as CASSQEQGRNTEAFF.

By its share, this clone is medium-sized. Other DNA sequences within the sample encode an identical CDR3. The V call is TRBV6-5, the J call TRBJ1-6, with no clear D. Trimming removed 6 bases at V and 9 bases at J, with 12 bases between. The germline V gene has CDR1 MNHEY and CDR2 SVGAGI. This CDR3 comprises 13 residues. The CDR3 sequence is CASSQPPGSPLHF. CDR3 nucleotide sequence: TGTGCCAGCAGCCAACCACCTGGTTCACCCCTCCACTTT.

Sample share makes this clone large. The gene calls are TRBV4-2 and TRBJ2-7; D unclear. The germline V gene encodes CDR1 LGHNA and CDR2 YNFKEQ. The CDR3 totals 15 residues. With 1 base removed from V and 2 bases from J, the gap between germline ends came to 12 bases. The CDR3 DNA follows: TGTGCCAGCAGCCAAGCTTCCGGCGCCGCCTACGAGCAGTACTTC. Translation: CASSQASGAAYEQYF.

V gene TRBV2 combines with J gene TRBJ2-5, with D perhaps assigned TRBD1 or TRBD2 (6 bases each). TRBJ2-7 matches the DNA end more closely, so the J call is doubtful. CDR1 and CDR2 (germline): SNHLY, FYNNEI. The CDR3 totals 12 residues. Here the CDR3 reads CASRGGPYEQYF. Here the CDR3 DNA reads TGTGCCAGCAGGGGGGGCCCCTACGAGCAGTACTTC.

The chain carries TRBV7-9 and TRBJ1-2; D not certain. CDR1 is SEHNR, CDR2 FQNEAQ, per germline (reference sequence). Trimming removed 5 bases at V and 10 bases at J, with 17 bases between. The CDR3 runs to 13 residues. CDR3 DNA sequence: TGTGCCAGCAGCGACACCCGATTTGGAGACTACACCTTC. It specifies CASSDTRFGDYTF.

The chain uses TRBV5-6 and TRBJ2-7, with D unresolved. CDR3 length: 13 residues. V lost 4 bases, J lost 4 bases, and 12 bases lay in between. Germline CDR1 is SGHDT and CDR2 is YYEEEE. The CDR3: CASSPGRLYEQYF. The CDR3 DNA reads TGTGCCAGCAGCCCCGGACGGTTATACGAGCAGTACTTC. Full variable domain (outside the CDR3, taken from reference TRBV5-6 and TRBJ2-7): DAGVTQSPTHLIKTRGQQVTLRCSPKSGHDTVSWYQQALGQGPQFIFQYYEEEERQRGNFPDRFSGHQFPNYSSELNVNALLLGDSALYLCASSPGRLYEQYFGPGTRLTVT.

The gene calls are TRBV5-5 and TRBJ1-4, with D possibly being TRBD1 (5 bases). This CDR3 is built from 15 residues. The germline gives CDR1 SGHKS, CDR2 YYEKEE (reference sequence). V was trimmed by 0 bases and J by 5 bases, leaving 11 bases between them. In DNA form, the CDR3 reads TGTGCCAGCAGCTTGGATCCGGGGCCGAATGAAAAACTGTTTTTT. Residues: CASSLDPGPNEKLFF.